This TCR beta chain was sequenced during a study of Graves' ophthalmopathy and Graves' hyperthyroidism. In regard to this clonotype: The antigen is unknown.

Moderately to severely active ophthalmopathy under 3 months, CAS at least 3, NOSPECS at least 4. The authors used Ficoll-Paque density gradient centrifugation to separate PBMCs. The input was 10 ml of fresh peripheral blood. Using RNA transcripts, the TCR beta CDR3 regions were amplified. HTBI primers primed a first-round RT-PCR, and a second-round multiplex PCR followed. From the multiplex PCR reads, TCRdb called clonotypes with MiXCR, one entry per CDR3 protein. The sample lists more than 150,000 distinct CDR3 sequences, roughly 37% occurring once. The V end lost 0 bases, the J end lost 5 bases, and 13 bases lay between the germline ends. Germline-derived CDR1 and CDR2 are MNHEY and SVGAGI. This CDR3 has 15 residues. Overall study results and limits: As the model predicted ophthalmopathy progression, it achieved a sensitivity of around 70% and a specificity of 72.22%.

The V and J genes are TRBV6-5 and TRBJ2-5; D uncertain. This receptor was identified in a middle-aged woman with Graves' ophthalmopathy. The sample taken for sequencing was peripheral blood. CDR3 in amino acids: CASSYSSPQTETQYF. CDR3 in DNA: TGTGCCAGCAGTTACTCGAGTCCCCAAACGGAGACCCAGTACTTC.